This T cell receptor beta chain was sequenced during a study of blood T cell repertoires in COVID-19 (dated by TCRdb to the early 2020s). General notes on the study: Samples covering the acute and convalescent phases of COVID-19 were provided by collaborators in the United States, Italy and Spain. The prospective study material was composed of cDNA or gDNA derived from T cells, B-cell-depleted T cells, or PBMCs. Deeply sampled blood TCRbeta repertoires from subjects exposed to, actively infected with, or recovered from COVID-19 were included in the dataset. The repertoires were released in a freely available public database meant as a resource for research on the immune response to SARS-CoV-2. Samples were obtained from the ongoing ImmuneRACE study (first 160 participants) and from over a thousand subjects provided by 6 global collaborators. Sample metadata almost always included a de-identified subject ID, COVID-19 status, age in years and sex. Where HLA class I and class II types were available, the types were taken from metadata supplied by the sample provider, not from assay-based typing.

The collaborating institutions used their own protocols to collect whole blood in K2EDTA tubes. For TCRbeta analysis, collaborator samples were shipped as frozen whole blood, as isolated PBMCs, or as DNA extracted from either sample type. TCRbeta CDR3 regions were amplified from genomic DNA by means of the immunoSEQ Assay, a bias-controlled multiplex PCR. The original pipeline was this. The number of nucleated cells in each sample was estimated by amplification of reference gene primers within the assay. To quantify the absolute abundance of each unique TCRbeta CDR3 rearrangement, sequence reads were collapsed and filtered. For each sample, productive Simpson clonality was calculated by taking the square root of Simpson's diversity index across productive rearrangements. The immuneACCESS repertoire file appears here via TCRdb, limited to in-frame rearrangements. These files lack a portion of the clones; in checked studies, under half of the deficit traces to unresolved V genes, and the cause of the others is not known. That table supplies the V and J calls and clone size; D and trimming were determined from the DNA. Present in this sample are about 160,000 clones, approximately 88% of which were seen just once. The top ten clones comprise less than 3% of the sample.

General conclusions and limits of the study: The quantity of clinical and demographic metadata differed by source and by participant and was supplied without curation.

This clone appeared once. It lacks a known antigen. Base quality data are lacking; no much larger clone is found one base away. The TCR was taken from an older woman with acute or convalescent COVID-19. What was sequenced was peripheral blood.

CDR3 region: CSASSGSGGNTIYF. The bases read TGCAGTGCTAGTTCGGGGTCAGGAGGAAACACCATATATTTT. The rearranged segments are TRBV20-1 and TRBJ1-3; confidence is insufficient to name the D gene. Sequences DFQATT (CDR1) and SNEGSKA (CDR2) are obtained from the germline V gene (reference sequence). V and J lose 3 bases and 4 bases, and a span of 13 bases separates them. The CDR3 covers 14 residues, taking in both the cysteine and the phenylalanine. Only the CDR3 part of the read is kept: 42 bases, read in frame from the first base.